These 7 T cell receptor beta chains came from one sample sequenced in a study of cytomegalovirus exposure and HLA in healthy donors. A multiplex PCR was run with 60 Vbeta primers and 13 Jbeta primers. Clones were read by immunoSEQ multiplex PCR, and TCRdb kept only the in-frame ones, dropping some. This repertoire shows approximately 170,000 clones, 70% to 90% found once; its top ten account for approximately 2.4%. Sequencing input: PBMCs. The receptors come from a male donor in good health and CMV-seronegative.

The V and J genes are TRBV9 and TRBJ2-7; a weak D match, TRBD1 (6 bases). V was clipped by 0 bases and J by 2 bases, with 18 bases between them. Germline loops: CDR1 SGDLS, CDR2 YYNGEE. The CDR3 has 17 residues. CDR3 in amino acids: CASSVGPDRPETYEQYF. The CDR3 DNA sequence: TGTGCCAGCAGCGTAGGACCTGACAGGCCGGAAACCTACGAGCAGTACTTC.

The DNA of the CDR3 is TGTGCCAGCAGCTTAGGCCCGTCGGGAACCACAGATACGCAGTATTTT. This encodes CASSLGPSGTTDTQYF. The chain employs TRBV11-1 and TRBJ2-3, with D perhaps TRBD2 (5 bases). Trimming removed 1 base from V and 2 bases from J, with 13 bases in between. This CDR3 is 16 amino acids long. Germline values: CDR1 SGHAT, CDR2 FQDESV (reference sequence).

The gene calls are TRBV14 and TRBJ2-3, with D perhaps matching TRBD1 (6 bases). Germline CDR1 reads SGHDN; CDR2 reads FVKESK. Trimming removed 4 bases from V and 5 bases from J, with 16 bases in between. The CDR3 contains 15 residues. The CDR3 loop is CASSPQGHGQDTQYF. In nucleotides, the CDR3 is TGTGCCAGCAGCCCCCAGGGGCACGGACAAGATACGCAGTATTTT. The full variable domain, its missing parts supplied by reference TRBV14 and TRBJ2-3, is EAGVTQFPSHSVIEKGQTVTLRCDPISGHDNLYWYRRVMGKEIKFLLHFVKESKQDESGMPNNRFLAERTGGTYSTLKVQPAELEDSGVYFCASSPQGHGQDTQYFGPGTRLTVL.

The chain combines TRBV27 with TRBJ2-2; the D is unclear. Looked up from germline, CDR1 is MNHEY and CDR2 is SMNVEV (reference sequence). This CDR3 comprises 16 residues. Trimming pared 2 bases from V and 1 base from J, leaving 11 bases between. CDR3 sequence (DNA): TGTGCCAGCAGTTTAGTACAGCAAATGAACACCGGGGAGCTGTTTTTT. This sequence encodes CASSLVQQMNTGELFF.

This chain joins TRBV7-2 and TRBJ1-2; D gene uncertain. The germline V and J ends were trimmed by 1 base and 4 bases, with 10 bases remaining between them. The CDR3 length is 14 residues. The germline V gene has CDR1 SGHTA and CDR2 FQGNSA. CDR3 DNA sequence: TGTGCCAGCAGCTTAGTTGGGGAGAGCTATGGCTACACCTTC. It is translated as CASSLVGESYGYTF.

The J gene is TRBJ2-5, the V gene TRBV7-6, with 13 bases identical to TRBD2. Germline CDR1 is SGHVS and CDR2 is FNYEAQ. The CDR3 runs 18 residues. The J segment lost 1 base and the V segment lost 1 base, leaving 6 bases of the junction unmatched. CDR3 loop: CASSLVTRTSGSQETQYF. CDR3 nucleotide sequence: TGTGCCAGCAGCTTAGTTACAAGGACTAGCGGGAGCCAAGAGACCCAGTACTTC.

This clone was detected a few times. CDR3 DNA: TGCGCCAGCAGCCTAAAAGGGACAGGGGAGGAAAAACTGTTTTTT. It yields the protein CASSLKGTGEEKLFF. This rearrangement joins TRBV4-1 to TRBJ1-4, with TRBD1 identical over 10 bases. The trim removed 4 bases at V and 8 bases at J, leaving 7 bases unmatched. Per the germline V gene, CDR1 is MGHRA and CDR2 is YSYEKL. This CDR3 spans 15 amino acids.